Following are 28 T cell receptor beta chains from one sample sequenced in a study of blood T cell repertoires in COVID-19. Sequencing was performed with immunoSEQ multiplex PCR; in TCRdb, only in-frame clones are kept and a portion is missing. The sample holds roughly 120,000 clones, roughly 88% seen once. Sequencing was done on a sample of peripheral blood. These receptors originate from a woman in her forties or fifties with active or convalescent COVID-19.

The chain is built from TRBV7-8 and TRBJ1-2; D unresolved. The CDR3 consists of 14 residues. V shed 1 base and J shed 1 base, with 7 bases lying between them. The germline gives CDR1 SGHVS, CDR2 FQNEAQ. CDR3 DNA sequence: TGTGCCAGCAGCTTAGGGCAGATTAACTATGGCTACACCTTC. It encodes CASSLGQINYGYTF.

The chain couples TRBV24-1 to TRBJ2-3, with D maybe TRBD2 (5 bases). Germline loops: CDR1 KGHDR, CDR2 SFDVKD. The CDR3 extends over 15 amino acids. V was clipped by 3 bases and J by 0 bases, with 9 bases between them. CDR3 residues: CATSDRGISTDTQYF. The CDR3 DNA reads TGTGCCACCAGTGATCGGGGTATAAGCACAGATACGCAGTATTTT.

The genes are TRBV6-4 and TRBJ1-1; 7 nucleotides line up with TRBD1. The CDR3 loop spans 15 amino acids. In germline, CDR1 is MRHNA, CDR2 SNTAGT. V lost 3 bases, J lost 5 bases, and 9 bases stayed unmatched. This CDR3 is CASSDSTGPGTEAFF. In DNA, the CDR3 is TGTGCCAGCAGTGATTCGACAGGGCCTGGGACTGAAGCTTTCTTT.

This chain joins TRBV7-2 and TRBJ2-4, with TRBD1 as a possible D gene (6 bases). Trimming took 1 base from V and 9 from J, leaving 10 bases between them. The CDR3 length is 13 residues. From germline, CDR1 is SGHTA and CDR2 FQGNSA. CDR3 nucleotide sequence: TGTGCCAGCAGCTTAGACAGGGCGGCCATTCAGTACTTC. It translates to CASSLDRAAIQYF.

This clone was counted once. The CDR3 protein is CASSDAQGADQPQHF. In nucleotides, the CDR3 is TGTGCCAGCAGTGACGCACAGGGGGCGGATCAGCCCCAGCATTTT. This chain links TRBV6-4 with TRBJ1-5; 9 positions agree with TRBD1. From germline, CDR1 is MRHNA and CDR2 SNTAGT. V trimming: 2 bases; J trimming: 5 bases; junction bases outside the gene matches: 4. The CDR3 totals 15 residues.

This rearrangement joins TRBV11-2 to TRBJ1-1, with 10 bases fitting TRBD1. The CDR3 sequence is 17 residues long. V dropped 0 bases and J dropped 6; count of bases not matched to a gene: 10. Germline values: CDR1 SGHAT, CDR2 FQNNGV. The CDR3 sequence is CASSLDLWGQGFAEAFF. The CDR3 DNA reads as TGTGCCAGCAGCTTAGATCTATGGGGACAGGGGTTCGCTGAAGCTTTCTTT. Filled out from reference TRBV11-2 and TRBJ1-1, the complete variable domain reads EAGVAQSPRYKIIEKRQSVAFWCNPISGHATLYWYQQILGQGPKLLIQFQNNGVVDDSQLPKDRFSAERLKGVDSTLKIQPAKLEDSAVYLCASSLDLWGQGFAEAFFGQGTRLTVV.

The rearrangement joins TRBV7-9 to TRBJ1-2; D unclear. The CDR3 has 14 amino acids. Germline values: CDR1 SEHNR, CDR2 FQNEAQ (reference sequence). Trimming took off 3 bases at V and 6 bases at J, with 14 bases between the two ends. The CDR3 DNA reads TGTGCCAGCAGCTTTGCGGGCAGCCAGAATGGCTACACCTTC. It is translated as CASSFAGSQNGYTF.

The chain is built from TRBV27 and TRBJ1-1; no reliable D call. In germline, CDR1 is MNHEY, CDR2 SMNVEV (reference sequence). V lost 2 bases, J lost 4 bases, and 11 bases lay in between. CDR3 length: 14 amino acids. Here the CDR3 reads CASSLRLGSTEAFF. The CDR3 nucleotides are TGTGCCAGCAGTTTAAGGCTGGGGAGCACTGAAGCTTTCTTT.

The chain employs TRBV19 and TRBJ1-3, with 7 bases that match TRBD1. The V gene end was trimmed by 6 bases and the J gene end by 2 bases; junction bases not matched to a gene: 4. CDR1 is LNHDA, CDR2 SQIVND, per germline (reference sequence). The CDR3 is 14 residues long. This CDR3 is CASRNRGPGNTIYF. CDR3 sequence (DNA): TGTGCCAGTAGAAACAGGGGACCTGGAAACACCATATATTTT.

The rearrangement links TRBV2 to TRBJ1-5, with 8 positions matching TRBD1. J lost 1 base, V lost 6 bases, and 11 bases had no gene match. The CDR3 spans 17 residues. Germline-derived CDR1 and CDR2 are SNHLY and FYNNEI. The CDR3 loop is CASRGDWDRISNQPQHF. CDR3 DNA: TGTGCCAGCAGGGGTGATTGGGACAGGATAAGCAATCAGCCCCAGCATTTT. The variable domain in full, with the rest retrieved from reference TRBV2 and TRBJ1-5, is EPEVTQTPSHQVTQMGQEVILRCVPISNHLYFYWYRQILGQKVEFLVSFYNNEISEKSEIFDDQFSVERPDGSNFTLKIRSTKLEDSAMYFCASRGDWDRISNQPQHFGDGTRLSIL.

The J gene is TRBJ1-1, the V gene TRBV9; TRBD1 matches 8 bases. V shed 3 bases, J shed 1 base, and the junction held 5 bases outside the gene matches. The CDR3 is 15 amino acids. CDR1 SGDLS and CDR2 YYNGEE come from the germline V gene. The CDR3 sequence: CASSALQGGNTEAFF. The CDR3 DNA is TGTGCCAGCAGCGCCTTACAGGGGGGGAACACTGAAGCTTTCTTT.

This CDR3 reads CANGTGLSGNTIYF. In DNA form, the CDR3 reads TGTGCCAACGGGACAGGCCTCTCTGGAAACACCATATATTTT. The V gene is TRBV3-1 (or the pseudogene TRBV3-2), the J gene TRBJ1-3; 8 bases are a match to TRBD1. CDR1 and CDR2 (germline): LGHDT, YNNKEL (reference sequence). CDR3 length: 14 amino acids. V dropped 10 bases and J dropped 0; count of bases not matched to a gene: 5.

The genes are TRBV5-1 and TRBJ1-3, with a tentative D call TRBD1 (5 bases). CDR1 and CDR2 (germline): SGHRS, YFSETQ. V was pared by 3 bases and J by 2 bases, with 15 bases between. The length of the CDR3 is 16 residues. The DNA for the CDR3 is TGCGCCAGCAGCTCAGACCCGATAGGGGCTGGAAACACCATATATTTT. This codes for CASSSDPIGAGNTIYF.

This clone was seen a single time. V and J are TRBV4-1 and TRBJ2-1; D might be TRBD2 (6 bases). Germline V lookup: CDR1 MGHRA, CDR2 YSYEKL. The ends were cut back, 2 bases at V and 8 bases at J, with 19 bases in the middle. This CDR3 contains 16 residues. The CDR3 loop is CASSQTPRDSGYEQFF. DNA of the CDR3: TGCGCCAGCAGCCAAACCCCCCGGGACTCGGGTTATGAGCAGTTCTTC.

V and J are TRBV28 and TRBJ2-2; D possibly corresponds to TRBD2 (6 bases). Germline V gene lookup returns CDR1 MDHEN and CDR2 SYDVKM. This CDR3 spans 14 amino acids. With 5 bases removed from V and 5 bases from J, the gap between germline ends came to 12 bases. The CDR3 region has the DNA TGTGCCAGCAGTGTGGACCGGGGGACCGGGGAGCTGTTTTTT. This sequence encodes CASSVDRGTGELFF.

The chain combines TRBV9 with TRBJ1-1; D is ambiguous. Germline V gives CDR1 SGDLS, CDR2 YYNGEE. The CDR3 sequence is 14 residues long. The ends were cut back, 3 bases at V and 5 bases at J, with 14 bases in the middle. The chain's CDR3 is CASSAYPSETEAFF. Written as DNA, the CDR3 is TGTGCCAGCAGCGCCTACCCCTCCGAAACTGAAGCTTTCTTT. The full variable domain, with the rest looked up from reference TRBV9 and TRBJ1-1, is DSGVTQTPKHLITATGQRVTLRCSPRSGDLSVYWYQQSLDQGLQFLIQYYNGEERAKGNILERFSAQQFPDLHSELNLSSLELGDSALYFCASSAYPSETEAFFGQGTRLTVV.

The chain employs TRBV4-2 and TRBJ2-7; no clear D. CDR3 length: 14 amino acids. Trimming took 4 bases from V and 2 from J, leaving 12 bases between them. The germline V gene has CDR1 LGHNA and CDR2 YNFKEQ. The CDR3 region is CASSRSQDTYEQYF. CDR3 DNA sequence: TGTGCCAGCAGCCGTTCGCAGGATACCTACGAGCAGTACTTC.

The chain is built from TRBV7-2 and TRBJ2-3, with a tentative D call TRBD2 (6 bases). This CDR3 is 13 amino acids long. CDR1 is SGHTA and CDR2 is FQGNSA in the germline V gene. V lost 4 bases and J lost 12, with 17 bases in between. CDR3 DNA: TGTGCCAGCAGCTCCCCCCCGCGGGGAAATCAGTATTTT. Translating gives CASSSPPRGNQYF.

J is TRBJ2-2 and V is TRBV4-1; D uncertain. This CDR3 is built from 16 residues. In germline, CDR1 is MGHRA, CDR2 YSYEKL. Trimming removed 2 bases from V and 2 bases from J, with 12 bases in between. This chain's CDR3 is CASSQFSPTNTGELFF. The CDR3 coding sequence is TGCGCCAGCAGCCAATTTAGCCCCACTAACACCGGGGAGCTGTTTTTT.

The chain uses TRBV19 and TRBJ1-5; 11 nucleotides line up with TRBD1. In germline, CDR1 is LNHDA, CDR2 SQIVND (reference sequence). Losses at the gene ends were 3 bases for V and 10 bases for J; bases not matched to a gene: 14. The CDR3 covers 17 residues. The CDR3 sequence: CASSIWDRGSPLHPQHF. The CDR3 DNA reads as TGTGCCAGTAGTATCTGGGACAGGGGGTCCCCTCTCCACCCCCAGCATTTT.

The chain has TRBV19 and TRBJ2-5, with 15 bases matching TRBD2. This CDR3 spans 20 amino acids. Trimming took 8 bases from V and 3 from J; bases not matched to a gene: 19. Germline assignment: CDR1 LNHDA and CDR2 SQIVND (reference sequence). CDR3 residues: CASRPRTSGRAGLREETQYF. As DNA, the CDR3 is TGTGCCAGTCGACCGCGGACTAGCGGGAGGGCGGGTCTGAGGGAAGAGACCCAGTACTTC.

The chain links TRBV25-1 to TRBJ2-7; 8 bases agree with TRBD1. The CDR3 consists of 12 residues. Trimming cost V 4 bases and J 10 bases; bases outside gene matches: 6. Germline-derived CDR1 and CDR2 are MGHDK and SYGVNS. The CDR3: CASSGRTGNQYF. The CDR3 region has the DNA TGTGCCAGCAGTGGGCGGACAGGGAATCAGTACTTC.

The chain combines TRBV2 with TRBJ1-2, with D perhaps TRBD1 (6 bases). The CDR3 loop spans 15 amino acids. Germline CDR1 is SNHLY and CDR2 is FYNNEI. The germline V and J ends were trimmed by 7 bases and 0 bases, with 15 bases remaining between them. CDR3 in DNA: TGTGCCAGCAAGCGTGACAGGACAGCTAACTATGGCTACACCTTC. This translates into CASKRDRTANYGYTF.

V gene TRBV5-1 combines with J gene TRBJ1-4; no clear D gene. V gave up 2 bases and J gave up 7 bases, with 12 bases separating them. The CDR3 contains 14 residues. Germline V gene sequence: CDR1 SGHRS, CDR2 YFSETQ. The CDR3 protein is CASSLTGRGEKLFF. CDR3 DNA: TGCGCCAGCAGCTTAACCGGGCGGGGTGAAAAACTGTTTTTT.

The V and J genes are TRBV9 and TRBJ2-1; 9 nucleotides match TRBD1. Germline lookup yields CDR1 SGDLS and CDR2 YYNGEE. The CDR3 loop spans 16 amino acids. The ends lost 0 bases at V and 4 bases at J; junction bases unmatched: 5. Written as DNA, the CDR3 is TGTGCCAGCAGCGTAGTCGGGACAGGGCCTTACAATGAGCAGTTCTTC. This sequence encodes CASSVVGTGPYNEQFF.

This sequence joins TRBV28 and TRBJ1-4; D might be TRBD1 (6 bases). Trimming left V 4 bases short and J 4 bases short, with 10 bases between. In germline, CDR1 is MDHEN, CDR2 SYDVKM. The CDR3 consists of 14 residues. CDR3 loop: CASSWGGVNEKLFF. The CDR3, as DNA: TGTGCCAGCAGTTGGGGGGGCGTTAATGAAAAACTGTTTTTT.

The rearrangement joins TRBV2 to TRBJ1-1; D not certain. Germline assignment: CDR1 SNHLY and CDR2 FYNNEI. The CDR3 totals 13 residues. V gave up 10 bases and J gave up 4 bases, with 16 bases separating them. CDR3 residues: CATLLVGATEAFF. The CDR3 nucleotides read TGTGCCACCCTATTGGTCGGTGCCACTGAAGCTTTCTTT.

This clone was seen a few times. This rearrangement joins TRBV5-4 to TRBJ2-7; TRBD1 is a possible D gene (5 bases). Trimming shortened V by 4 bases and J by 2 bases, and 7 bases separated the two germline ends. Germline CDR1 is SGHNT and CDR2 is YYREEE (reference sequence). This CDR3 is built from 12 residues. This chain's CDR3 is CASSDSPYEQYF. CDR3 DNA sequence: TGTGCCAGCAGCGACAGCCCCTACGAGCAGTACTTC. Drawing the rest from reference TRBV5-4 and TRBJ2-7, the complete variable domain is ETGVTQSPTHLIKTRGQQVTLRCSSQSGHNTVSWYQQALGQGPQFIFQYYREEENGRGNFPPRFSGLQFPNYSSELNVNALELDDSALYLCASSDSPYEQYFGPGTRLTVT.